Sequencing of this T cell receptor (beta chain) was carried out in a study of blood T cell repertoires in COVID-19. About the study: The origin of the acute and convalescent COVID-19 samples was the United States, Italy and Spain. The analysed material was cDNA or gDNA that came from T cells, B-cell-depleted T cells, or PBMCs.

In the original workflow: By means of reference gene primer amplification, nucleated cell counts were estimated. Sequenced by immunoSEQ multiplex PCR; TCRdb stores in-frame clones only, minus some. V and J calls and clone size are given by that table; D and trimming were obtained from the DNA. Of 180,000 or so clones listed, roughly 80% are singletons. This clone was observed a few times. This sequence originates from a man aged 50-60 years who had recovered from COVID-19. Sequencing was performed on peripheral blood.

The DNA for the CDR3 is TGCGCCAGCAACAGACTGAACACTGAAGCTTTCTTT. This sequence encodes CASNRLNTEAFF. The J gene is TRBJ1-1, the V gene TRBV10-1; D unclear. Per the germline V gene, CDR1 is WNHNN and CDR2 is SYGVQD (reference sequence). V was shortened by 7 bases and J by 0 bases, with 6 bases between the two germline ends. The CDR3 has 12 residues.